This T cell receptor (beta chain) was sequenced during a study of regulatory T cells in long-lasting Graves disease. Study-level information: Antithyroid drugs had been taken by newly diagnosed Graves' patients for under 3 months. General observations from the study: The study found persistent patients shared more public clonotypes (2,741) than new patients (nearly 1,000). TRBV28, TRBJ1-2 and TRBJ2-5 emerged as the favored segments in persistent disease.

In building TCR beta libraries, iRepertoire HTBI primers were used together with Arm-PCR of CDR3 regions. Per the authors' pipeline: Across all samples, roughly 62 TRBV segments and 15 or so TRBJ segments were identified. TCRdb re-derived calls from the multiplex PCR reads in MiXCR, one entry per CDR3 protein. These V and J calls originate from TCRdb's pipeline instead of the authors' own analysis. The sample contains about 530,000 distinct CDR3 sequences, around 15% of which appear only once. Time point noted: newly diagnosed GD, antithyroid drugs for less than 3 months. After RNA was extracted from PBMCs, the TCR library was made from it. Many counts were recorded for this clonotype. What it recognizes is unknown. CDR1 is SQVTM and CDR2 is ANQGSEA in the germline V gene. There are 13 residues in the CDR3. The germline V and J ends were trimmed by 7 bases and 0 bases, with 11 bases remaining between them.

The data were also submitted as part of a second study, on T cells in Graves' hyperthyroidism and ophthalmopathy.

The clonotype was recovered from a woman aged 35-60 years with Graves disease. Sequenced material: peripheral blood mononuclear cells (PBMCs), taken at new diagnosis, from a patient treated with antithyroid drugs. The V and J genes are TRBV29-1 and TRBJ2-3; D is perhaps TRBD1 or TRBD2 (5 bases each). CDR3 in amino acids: CSGRPGSTDTQYF. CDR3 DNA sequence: TGCAGCGGGAGGCCAGGGAGCACAGATACGCAGTATTTT.